These 22 T cell receptor beta chains share one sample of origin, sequenced in a study of CD8 T cells in ankylosing spondylitis. Whole-study results and caveats: There was a TCR beta motif, made of several highly homologous variants, that appeared characteristic of ankylosing spondylitis blood.

TCRdb ran MiXCR on the 5' RACE reads and lists one entry per CDR3 protein. Of roughly 300,000 distinct CDR3 sequences listed, 7% to 9% are singletons. These receptors have no known antigen. Specimen: blood, either unsorted or a sorted T cell fraction (not recorded which). These receptors were collected from a male donor with ankylosing spondylitis.

This clonotype was detected ten times or more. This CDR3 reads CASTSASTSGSETQYF. As DNA, the CDR3 is TGTGCCAGCACCTCCGCCTCGACTAGCGGGAGTGAGACCCAGTACTTC. The J gene is TRBJ2-5, the V gene TRBV12-3 or TRBV12-4; 12 bases map to TRBD2. The CDR3 length is 16 residues. J gave up 5 bases and V 7 bases, and 11 bases lay outside the gene matches.

This clonotype came up a few times. The chain recombines TRBV19 with TRBJ1-5; TRBD1 matches 8 bases. This CDR3 comprises 17 residues. Per the germline V gene, CDR1 is LNHDA and CDR2 is SQIVND (reference sequence). V was pared by 3 bases and J by 3 bases, with 10 bases of the junction left unmatched. CDR3 DNA sequence: TGTGCCAGTAGTATGGACGGGGCAGGGGGCTACAATCAGCCCCAGCATTTT. It codes for CASSMDGAGGYNQPQHF.

V gene TRBV2 combines with J gene TRBJ1-1, with D possibly being TRBD1 (6 bases). The CDR3 extends over 14 amino acids. V lost 6 bases and J 4 bases, leaving 15 bases between the germline ends. The germline CDR1 and CDR2 sequences are SNHLY and FYNNEI. The CDR3 loop is CASSRGAGATEAFF. CDR3 bases: TGTGCCAGCAGCAGAGGGGCAGGGGCCACTGAAGCTTTCTTT.

This clonotype was seen ten or more times. This sequence joins TRBV4-3 and TRBJ1-2; 7 nucleotides agree with TRBD1. Germline CDR1 LGHNA, CDR2 YSLEER. The CDR3 loop spans 15 amino acids. Trimming cost V 3 bases and J 3 bases; bases outside gene matches: 7. CDR3 residues: CASSHQFQGDYGYTF. The CDR3 DNA is TGCGCCAGCAGCCATCAGTTTCAGGGGGACTATGGCTACACCTTC.

This chain joins TRBV12-3 or TRBV12-4 and TRBJ2-2, with 7 bases aligning to TRBD2. The trim removed 3 bases at V and 3 bases at J, leaving 4 bases unmatched. The CDR3 extends over 15 amino acids. Here the CDR3 reads CASSFGGVHTGELFF. CDR3 sequence (DNA): TGTGCCAGCAGTTTTGGGGGGGTCCACACCGGGGAGCTGTTTTTT.

This clonotype was observed a few times. CDR3 nucleotide sequence: TGTGCCAGCAGTTTAGCGGGGGGCCCAACCTACGAGCAGTACTTC. The encoded protein is CASSLAGGPTYEQYF. The V call is TRBV12-3 or TRBV12-4, the J call TRBJ2-7, with D perhaps given as TRBD1 or TRBD2 (6 bases each). The CDR3 is made up of 15 amino acids. Deletions cut 0 bases from V and 2 bases from J, with 11 bases between.

The rearrangement uses TRBV5-6 and TRBJ2-3; D might be TRBD1 (5 bases). V was trimmed by 2 bases and J by 2 bases, leaving 15 bases between them. The CDR3 is made up of 16 amino acids. Germline values: CDR1 SGHDT, CDR2 YYEEEE. The CDR3 DNA reads as TGTGCCAGCAGCTTAGGGGTGACGCCAGACACAGATACGCAGTATTTT. It is translated as CASSLGVTPDTDTQYF.

This clonotype was seen ten or more times. The chain recombines TRBV5-1 with TRBJ2-3; TRBD2 might be the D (5 bases). Trimming left V 4 bases short and J 0 bases short, with 15 bases between. The germline gives CDR1 SGHRS, CDR2 YFSETQ. The CDR3 is 16 residues long. The CDR3: CASSGTADPSTDTQYF. In DNA form, the CDR3 reads TGCGCCAGCAGCGGTACAGCGGACCCTAGCACAGATACGCAGTATTTT.

There are a few counts of this clonotype. The V and J genes are TRBV5-1 and TRBJ2-7; 8 bases fit TRBD1. With V trimmed by 4 bases and J by 7 bases, 13 bases remained unmatched. The V gene's germline CDR1 is SGHRS and CDR2 YFSETQ. This CDR3 is built from 15 residues. In nucleotides, the CDR3 is TGCGCCAGCAGCGCATCCGGGACAGGCTTTGGGGAGCAGTACTTC. It translates to CASSASGTGFGEQYF.

The J gene is TRBJ2-3, the V gene TRBV11-2, with no clear D. The CDR3 runs to 16 residues. CDR1 and CDR2 from the germline V gene are SGHAT and FQNNGV. V was pared by 1 base and J by 1 base, with 12 bases between. In nucleotides, the CDR3 is TGTGCCAGCAGCTTAGTTTCTGACTCCGGCACAGATACGCAGTATTTT. It specifies CASSLVSDSGTDTQYF.

This clonotype was observed a few times. This rearrangement joins TRBV5-1 to TRBJ2-3; D uncertain. From germline, CDR1 is SGHRS and CDR2 YFSETQ. The CDR3 runs 14 residues. V was cut by 2 bases and J by 2 bases, with 9 bases left in between. The CDR3 DNA reads TGCGCCAGCAGCTTAAGAAAGTCCACAGATACGCAGTATTTT. Translated, it gives CASSLRKSTDTQYF.

This clonotype was seen more than once but under ten times. The rearrangement links TRBV9 to TRBJ1-1; possible D gene TRBD1, 5 bases. Germline V gene data show CDR1 as SGDLS and CDR2 as YYNGEE. CDR3 length equals 12 residues. With 5 bases removed from V and 6 bases from J, the gap between germline ends came to 11 bases. The CDR3 spells CASRGDTSEAFF. DNA of the CDR3: TGTGCCAGCAGGGGGGATACCTCTGAAGCTTTCTTT.

The J gene is TRBJ2-7, the V gene TRBV28, with 11 bases lining up with TRBD1. The CDR3 totals 14 residues. CDR1 and CDR2 (germline): MDHEN, SYDVKM. V shed 8 bases, J shed 2 bases, and the junction held 5 bases outside the gene matches. CDR3 loop: CASAGQGGTYEQYF. The CDR3, as DNA: TGTGCCAGCGCGGGACAGGGGGGAACCTACGAGCAGTACTTC.

This clonotype was counted at least ten times. The J gene is TRBJ1-3, the V gene TRBV7-9; D call uncertain. CDR1 and CDR2 (germline): SEHNR, FQNEAQ (reference sequence). CDR3 length equals 12 residues. Trimming shortened V by 3 bases and J by 9 bases, and 9 bases separated the two germline ends. The CDR3 nucleotides are TGTGCCAGCAGCTTCAACGGTCGCACCATATATTTT. Amino acids: CASSFNGRTIYF.

In this sample, this clonotype turned up many times. The chain has TRBV25-1 and TRBJ2-7; no reliable D call. Trimming took 5 bases from V and 4 from J, leaving 9 bases between them. The germline V gene has CDR1 MGHDK and CDR2 SYGVNS. The CDR3 runs to 12 residues. CDR3: CASSQAEYEQYF. CDR3 sequence (DNA): TGTGCCAGCAGTCAGGCAGAGTACGAGCAGTACTTC.

V is TRBV7-2 and J is TRBJ2-2; possibly TRBD1 for D (5 bases). Trimming pared 5 bases from V and 3 bases from J, leaving 13 bases between. The CDR3 runs 15 residues. The germline gives CDR1 SGHTA, CDR2 FQGNSA. The CDR3 DNA is TGTGCCAGCAGCCCACAGGCAGGACACACCGGGGAGCTGTTTTTT. It is translated as CASSPQAGHTGELFF.

This clonotype was seen a handful of times. The rearrangement uses TRBV7-2 and TRBJ2-5; a weak D match, TRBD1 (6 bases). CDR3 length: 17 residues. Trimming removed 0 bases from V and 4 bases from J, with 18 bases in between. Germline V gene data show CDR1 as SGHTA and CDR2 as FQGNSA. CDR3 sequence reads: CASSLAGTGNAGETQYF. CDR3 in DNA: TGTGCCAGCAGCTTAGCCGGCACAGGGAACGCGGGAGAGACCCAGTACTTC.

This clonotype was detected a few times. V gene TRBV7-6 combines with J gene TRBJ1-6; 7 positions match TRBD1. With 1 base clipped from V and 10 bases from J, the junction kept 10 bases outside the gene matches. The CDR3 totals 16 residues. Looked up from germline, CDR1 is SGHVS and CDR2 is FNYEAQ. The chain's CDR3 is CASSLGAFRGRSPLHF. The CDR3 nucleotides read TGTGCCAGCAGCTTAGGGGCGTTCAGGGGGAGGTCACCCCTCCACTTT.

This chain joins TRBV20-1 and TRBJ2-7; TRBD2 matches at 8 bases. This CDR3 comprises 15 residues. The germline V gene encodes CDR1 DFQATT and CDR2 SNEGSKA (reference sequence). The trim removed 4 bases at V and 5 bases at J, leaving 13 bases unmatched. For the CDR3, the DNA is TGCAGTGCTAATCTCTTGGTGACTAGCGAGAACGAGCAGTACTTC. Amino acids: CSANLLVTSENEQYF.

This clonotype was recorded many times. The rearrangement joins TRBV7-8 to TRBJ2-1; possibly TRBD1 for D (6 bases). V lost 2 bases to trimming and J lost 6 bases, with 11 bases between them. Germline lookup yields CDR1 SGHVS and CDR2 FQNEAQ. The length of the CDR3 is 14 residues. The chain's CDR3 is CASSLRARGNEQFF. The CDR3 nucleotides read TGTGCCAGCAGCTTACGGGCCAGGGGCAATGAGCAGTTCTTC.

This clonotype was detected a few times. This CDR3 is CASSLDTTGGAFF. In DNA, the CDR3 is TGTGCCAGCAGCTTAGATACAACAGGGGGAGCTTTCTTT. The J gene is TRBJ1-1, the V gene TRBV7-9, with 8 bases aligning to TRBD1. Germline trimming cut 1 base from V and 10 bases from J; bases unmatched to any gene: 5. The CDR3 is 13 residues long. Per the germline V gene, CDR1 is SEHNR and CDR2 is FQNEAQ (reference sequence).

The chain carries TRBV5-6 and TRBJ2-5; D gene unclear. This CDR3 has 15 amino acids. The V gene lost 4 bases and the J gene lost 0 bases, with 13 bases spanning the gap. Germline V gene sequence: CDR1 SGHDT, CDR2 YYEEEE. DNA of the CDR3: TGTGCCAGCAGCCCCCTGGAGAGAAACCAAGAGACCCAGTACTTC. It yields the protein CASSPLERNQETQYF.